The 20 T cell receptor beta chains below come from one sample, sequenced in a study of shared clonotypes between healthy human individuals (dated by TCRdb to the early 2020s). Receptor libraries were prepared by the immunoSEQ multiplex PCR assay. TCRdb limited this immuneACCESS table to in-frame rearrangements with V and J called. A share of clones is missing; checked studies link under half to unresolved V genes, and the rest is unexplained. The sample table shows 550,000 to 700,000 clones, and 55% to 85% are seen once. The top ten hold around 1.8% of the sample. Sequencing was performed on memory CD4+ T cells sorted from blood. The sample's cell subset or site label, in plain terms: CD45RA-negative fraction. All receptors come from a woman aged 30 to 39 in good health.

This chain links TRBV7-2 with TRBJ2-1; D uncertain. Germline V gene lookup returns CDR1 SGHTA and CDR2 FQGNSA. The CDR3 runs to 13 residues. The V end was cut by 1 base, the J end by 10 bases, with 11 bases between. The CDR3 region is CASSLGKVYEQFF. In DNA form, the CDR3 reads TGTGCCAGCAGCTTAGGGAAGGTTTACGAGCAGTTCTTC.

The genes are TRBV7-3 and TRBJ2-1; 14 bases match TRBD2. The CDR3 is 15 residues long. Germline loops: CDR1 SGHTA, CDR2 FQGTGA. V dropped 5 bases and J dropped 10; count of bases not matched to a gene: 7. CDR3 DNA sequence: TGTGCCAGCAGCGATAGGGGACTAGCGGGAGAAGAGCAGTTCTTC. It translates to CASSDRGLAGEEQFF.

This chain joins TRBV28 and TRBJ1-2; 7 bases fit TRBD1. From germline, CDR1 is MDHEN and CDR2 SYDVKM. The CDR3 runs 15 residues. Trimming removed 5 bases from V and 7 bases from J; junction bases left unmatched: 13. As DNA, the CDR3 is TGTGCCAGCAGTCCCGGACAGGTTAAGGCTTCTGGCTACACCTTC. Its translation is CASSPGQVKASGYTF.

CDR3 coding DNA: TGTGCCAGCAGCCTTCAGGGACCCGACTATGGCTACACCTTC. This translates into CASSLQGPDYGYTF. V gene TRBV7-9 combines with J gene TRBJ1-2; possible D gene TRBD1, 5 bases. This CDR3 is 14 amino acids long. Per germline, CDR1 SEHNR and CDR2 FQNEAQ (reference sequence). V was shortened by 5 bases and J by 3 bases, with 13 bases between the two germline ends.

The rearrangement joins TRBV11-2 to TRBJ2-5; weak D call: TRBD2 (7 bases). V was cut by 5 bases and J by 9 bases, with 22 bases left in between. Germline CDR1 reads SGHAT; CDR2 reads FQNNGV. This CDR3 has 15 amino acids. CDR3 loop: CASSPPGGELGSQYF. As DNA, the CDR3 is TGTGCCAGCAGCCCACCGGGGGGCGAATTGGGGTCCCAGTACTTC. The full variable domain, in which reference TRBV11-2 and TRBJ2-5 provide the parts outside the CDR3, is EAGVAQSPRYKIIEKRQSVAFWCNPISGHATLYWYQQILGQGPKLLIQFQNNGVVDDSQLPKDRFSAERLKGVDSTLKIQPAKLEDSAVYLCASSPPGGELGSQYFGPGTRLLVL.

In this sample, this clone turned up once. V usage is TRBV7-9 and J usage is TRBJ1-4; 7 nucleotides agree with TRBD1. Germline values: CDR1 SEHNR, CDR2 FQNEAQ (reference sequence). V gave up 5 bases and J gave up 8 bases; unmatched junction bases: 11. This CDR3 comprises 15 residues. CDR3 DNA sequence: TGTGCCAGCAGCCACCGCACAGGGGATAAGGAAAAACTGTTTTTT. Translated: CASSHRTGDKEKLFF. Full variable domain (remainder filled in from reference TRBV7-9 and TRBJ1-4): DTGVSQNPRHKITKRGQNVTFRCDPISEHNRLYWYRQTLGQGPEFLTYFQNEAQLEKSRLLSDRFSAERPKGSFSTLEIQRTEQGDSAMYLCASSHRTGDKEKLFFGSGTQLSVL.

This clone was detected only a few times. The J gene is TRBJ1-1, the V gene TRBV13; D unresolved. Germline CDR1 reads PRHDT; CDR2 reads FYEKMQ (reference sequence). Trimming cost V 5 bases and J 7 bases, with 14 bases left between them. The CDR3 is 13 residues long. CDR3 in DNA: TGTGCCAGCAGCCCCCAGCCGCGGATTGAAGCTTTCTTT. Translating it yields CASSPQPRIEAFF. The variable domain in full, with the rest retrieved from reference TRBV13 and TRBJ1-1, is AAGVIQSPRHLIKEKRETATLKCYPIPRHDTVYWYQQGPGQDPQFLISFYEKMQSDKGSIPDRFSAQQFSDYHSELNMSSLELGDSALYFCASSPQPRIEAFFGQGTRLTVV.

This clone was seen a handful of times. J is TRBJ2-1 and V is TRBV5-1; 11 positions match TRBD2. Germline CDR1 reads SGHRS; CDR2 reads YFSETQ. This CDR3 comprises 18 residues. V was pared by 4 bases and J by 8 bases, with 17 bases of the junction left unmatched. In DNA, the CDR3 is TGCGCCAGCAGCCGAAAAGGACAGGCGGCTAGCGGGAGGCATGAGCAGTTCTTC. It is translated as CASSRKGQAASGRHEQFF.

The V call is TRBV2, the J call TRBJ2-7; D is undetermined. The CDR3 runs 14 residues. V was cut by 10 bases and J by 0 bases, with 16 bases left in between. CDR1 is SNHLY, CDR2 FYNNEI, per germline. The CDR3 DNA reads as TGTGCCACCAGCCCGGGTACATTCTCCTACGAGCAGTACTTC. It specifies CATSPGTFSYEQYF.

This chain connects TRBV5-1 to TRBJ2-3; the match to TRBD1 covers 7 bases. CDR1 is SGHRS and CDR2 is YFSETQ in the germline V gene. Trimming cost V 1 base and J 2 bases; bases outside gene matches: 7. The CDR3 is made up of 16 amino acids. The CDR3, as DNA: TGCGCCAGCAGCTTGAGACAGGGTGGGAACACAGATACGCAGTATTTT. This encodes CASSLRQGGNTDTQYF.

This chain joins TRBV7-9 and TRBJ1-1; 7 bases fit TRBD1. The CDR3 has 16 amino acids. The germline V gene has CDR1 SEHNR and CDR2 FQNEAQ (reference sequence). Trimming took 3 bases from V and 3 from J; bases not matched to a gene: 10. DNA of the CDR3: TGTGCCAGCAGCTTTGGATCAGGGGGTGACTACACTGAAGCTTTCTTT. It translates to CASSFGSGGDYTEAFF.

The V gene is TRBV10-1, the J gene TRBJ2-4; perhaps D is TRBD1 or TRBD2 (6 bases each). V was cut by 0 bases and J by 0 bases, with 12 bases left in between. CDR3 length: 17 residues. Germline CDR1 WNHNN, CDR2 SYGVQD (reference sequence). CDR3 in amino acids: CASSESGGDLAKNIQYF. The DNA of the CDR3 is TGCGCCAGCAGTGAGTCGGGGGGCGATTTAGCCAAAAACATTCAGTACTTC.

This clone came up a few times. The chain couples TRBV29-1 to TRBJ1-2; no clear D. Trimming left V 2 bases short and J 6 bases short, with 7 bases between. Germline V gene lookup returns CDR1 SQVTM and CDR2 ANQGSEA. This CDR3 is 11 amino acids long. CDR3 region: CSVESWNGYTF. The CDR3 region has the DNA TGCAGCGTTGAAAGCTGGAATGGCTACACCTTC.

This clone appeared a few times. This sequence joins TRBV19 and TRBJ1-5; weak D call: TRBD1 (6 bases). Germline CDR1 and CDR2: LNHDA and SQIVND (reference sequence). Trimming shortened V by 3 bases and J by 1 base, and 13 bases separated the two germline ends. The CDR3 covers 16 residues. CDR3 protein: CASSILGGHSNQPQHF. The CDR3 DNA reads TGTGCCAGTAGTATTTTAGGGGGGCACAGCAATCAGCCCCAGCATTTT. Full variable domain (outside the CDR3, taken from reference TRBV19 and TRBJ1-5): DGGITQSPKYLFRKEGQNVTLSCEQNLNHDAMYWYRQDPGQGLRLIYYSQIVNDFQKGDIAEGYSVSREKKESFPLTVTSAQKNPTAFYLCASSILGGHSNQPQHFGDGTRLSIL.

On this clone itself: The sample carries other DNA sequences with the same CDR3. The rearrangement joins TRBV28 to TRBJ1-2; D is ambiguous. The ends were cut back, 2 bases at V and 3 bases at J, with 4 bases in the middle. The germline CDR1 and CDR2 sequences are MDHEN and SYDVKM. The CDR3 runs 12 residues. The CDR3 loop reads CASSLRDYGYTF. The CDR3, as DNA: TGTGCCAGCAGTTTACGGGACTATGGCTACACCTTC.

CDR3 sequence (DNA): TGTGCCACCAGATTCCCCCCCCGATACGAGCAGTACTTC. It is translated as CATRFPPRYEQYF. V and J are TRBV28 and TRBJ2-7, with D uncertain. CDR3 length: 13 amino acids. Between the trimmed V and J ends, which lost 10 bases and 4 bases, there was a span of 17 bases. Germline assignment: CDR1 MDHEN and CDR2 SYDVKM.

The chain links TRBV25-1 to TRBJ2-1; 10 bases fit TRBD2. CDR1 is MGHDK and CDR2 is SYGVNS in the germline V gene. This CDR3 region has 18 residues. V was pared by 4 bases and J by 0 bases, with 9 bases of the junction left unmatched. The CDR3 DNA is TGTGCCAGCAGTGGTCGGACTAGCGGTGAGAGCTCCTACAATGAGCAGTTCTTC. As protein: CASSGRTSGESSYNEQFF.

This clone was detected only once. The chain has TRBV4-1 and TRBJ2-7; D might be TRBD2 (6 bases). Between the trimmed V and J ends, which lost 5 bases and 0 bases, there was a span of 11 bases. CDR3 length: 14 amino acids. Looked up from germline, CDR1 is MGHRA and CDR2 is YSYEKL. The CDR3 reads CASSGDLSSYEQYF. The CDR3 DNA is TGCGCCAGCAGCGGGGACTTGAGCTCCTACGAGCAGTACTTC.

The CDR3 is CASSLGTGGDTQYF. The CDR3 coding sequence is TGTGCCAGCAGCTTAGGCACGGGCGGAGATACGCAGTATTTT. The rearrangement links TRBV11-1 to TRBJ2-3; D remains ambiguous. This CDR3 has 14 amino acids. CDR1 and CDR2 (germline): SGHAT, FQDESV (reference sequence). Trimming cost V 1 base and J 5 bases, with 10 bases left between them. The complete variable domain, with remaining parts taken from reference TRBV11-1 and TRBJ2-3, reads EAEVAQSPRYKITEKSQAVAFWCDPISGHATLYWYRQILGQGPELLVQFQDESVVDDSQLPKDRFSAERLKGVDSTLKIQPAELGDSAMYLCASSLGTGGDTQYFGPGTRLTVL.

Points on this clone: It is unclear where the CDR3 begins or ends on the DNA, so no DNA is shown, and the CDR3 is as TCRdb lists it. The sample contains more than one DNA sequence encoding this CDR3. CDR3: CASSSSGTGSYEQYF. The gene calls are TRBV28 and TRBJ2-7; the tabulated D call, TRBD1, remains unverified against the DNA. The CDR3 comprises 15 residues, both ends counted. Germline V gene data show CDR1 as MDHEN and CDR2 as SYDVKM.